Sequencing of this T cell receptor (beta chain) was carried out in a study of siplizumab effects on memory and regulatory T cells. The study's findings and limits: Memory cells seemed less diverse than naive T cells, which seemed major alloresponse contributors. The study found that siplizumab significantly reduced alloreactive sequences traceable to unstimulated CD4+ memory cells.

This clone occurred once. Antigen specificity is unknown. The germline gives CDR1 MGHDK, CDR2 SYGVNS. Trimming took off 6 bases at V and 8 bases at J, with 16 bases between the two ends. CDR3 length: 14 residues. Naive, memory, effector memory and TEMRA subsets that were unstimulated underwent sequencing in three donor pairs. It was 75,000 to 100,000 TCR templates that were assayed per sample. The repertoire was sequenced with immunoSEQ multiplex PCR; TCRdb's copy has only in-frame clones and lacks some. The sample lists under 70,000 clones, roughly 85% occurring once. The specimen sequenced was memory CD4+ T cells sorted from blood. The TCR sequence derives from a human donor in good health. V usage is TRBV25-1 and J usage is TRBJ1-4, with D maybe TRBD1 (6 bases). The CDR3 coding sequence is TGTGCCAGCAGGAGAGGAACAGGGATGGAAAAACTGTTTTTT. It translates to CASRRGTGMEKLFF. The whole variable domain, remainder taken from reference TRBV25-1 and TRBJ1-4, is EADIYQTPRYLVIGTGKKITLECSQTMGHDKMYWYQQDPGMELHLIHYSYGVNSTEKGDLSSESTVSRIRTEHFPLTLESARPSHTSQYLCASRRGTGMEKLFFGSGTQLSVL.